One sample yielded the 18 T cell receptor beta chains listed below, sequenced in a study of coeliac disease. Assay: immunoSEQ multiplex PCR; the TCRdb copy retains only in-frame clones and omits some. The sample consists of some 3,300 clones, 45% to 60% of them appearing once. The specimen was intraepithelial lymphocytes from the gut. These TCRs come from an older woman with celiac disease.

The chain is built from TRBV12-1 and TRBJ1-3. TRBV12-1 is a documented pseudogene. This CDR3 has 15 amino acids. CDR3 sequence reads: CASSFSPSPGNTIYF. The CDR3 region has the DNA TGTGCCAGCAGCTTTTCCCCGTCCCCCGGAAACACCATATATTTT.

This clone qualifies as medium-sized (0.01 to 0.1%). The J gene is TRBJ1-5, the V gene TRBV30, with D uncertain. Trimming removed 1 base from V and 8 bases from J, with 15 bases in between. Per the germline V gene, CDR1 is GTSNPN and CDR2 is SVGIG (reference sequence). The CDR3 consists of 14 residues. This CDR3 reads CAWSGQRVHEPQHF. The DNA for the CDR3 is TGTGCCTGGAGTGGTCAGCGAGTTCATGAGCCCCAGCATTTT.

This clone has just a few counts. J is TRBJ2-5 and V is TRBV7-9; 9 nucleotides align to TRBD2. The CDR3 loop spans 15 amino acids. From germline, CDR1 is SEHNR and CDR2 FQNEAQ (reference sequence). The V and J ends lost 1 base and 4 bases, in that order; junction bases with no gene match: 4. CDR3 in DNA: TGTGCCAGCAGCTTAGTGGCGGGGGGGAGAGAGACCCAGTACTTC. Translation gives CASSLVAGGRETQYF.

This clone has just a few counts. The rearrangement links TRBV4-3 to TRBJ2-7; D remains unclear. The germline CDR1 and CDR2 sequences are LGHNA and YSLEER. The germline V and J ends were trimmed by 0 bases and 1 base, with 10 bases remaining between them. CDR3 length: 15 amino acids. The CDR3 protein is CASSQDQTPSYEQYF. In DNA form, the CDR3 reads TGCGCCAGCAGCCAAGATCAGACACCATCCTACGAGCAGTACTTC.

This chain joins TRBV4-2 and TRBJ2-4, with D maybe TRBD1 (5 bases). This CDR3 region has 14 residues. Deletions cut 0 bases from V and 9 bases from J, with 12 bases between. Germline V gives CDR1 LGHNA, CDR2 YNFKEQ. CDR3 residues: CASSQDRRDGIQYF. CDR3 bases: TGTGCCAGCAGCCAAGACCGCAGGGATGGCATTCAGTACTTC.

This rearrangement joins TRBV7-6 to TRBJ2-7; unclear D gene. V lost 5 bases and J lost 3, with 17 bases in between. CDR1 is SGHVS and CDR2 is FNYEAQ in the germline V gene. CDR3 size: 15 residues. DNA for the CDR3: TGTGCCAGCAGCCCGGGTGGCGGTGACTTCTACGAGCAGTACTTC. Translation gives CASSPGGGDFYEQYF. The variable domain in full, completed from reference TRBV7-6 and TRBJ2-7, reads GAGVSQSPRYKVTKRGQDVALRCDPISGHVSLYWYRQALGQGPEFLTYFNYEAQQDKSGLPNDRFSAERPEGSISTLTIQRTEQRDSAMYRCASSPGGGDFYEQYFGPGTRLTVT.

This chain connects TRBV7-9 to TRBJ1-1, with TRBD1 as a possible D gene (6 bases). The germline V gene encodes CDR1 SEHNR and CDR2 FQNEAQ (reference sequence). Trimming left V 6 bases short and J 3 bases short, with 14 bases between. The CDR3 loop spans 14 amino acids. The CDR3 region has the DNA TGTGCCAGCAGGTTTACAGGGAAGGACACTGAAGCTTTCTTT. It codes for CASRFTGKDTEAFF. The complete variable domain, with remaining parts taken from reference TRBV7-9 and TRBJ1-1, reads DTGVSQNPRHKITKRGQNVTFRCDPISEHNRLYWYRQTLGQGPEFLTYFQNEAQLEKSRLLSDRFSAERPKGSFSTLEIQRTEQGDSAMYLCASRFTGKDTEAFFGQGTRLTVV.

This clone was seen a few times. J is TRBJ1-1 and V is TRBV4-2; D is possibly TRBD1 (5 bases). V was cut by 3 bases and J by 0 bases, with 11 bases left in between. The germline V gene has CDR1 LGHNA and CDR2 YNFKEQ. The length of the CDR3 is 15 residues. The CDR3 sequence is CASSQPTDVNTEAFF. In DNA, the CDR3 is TGTGCCAGCAGCCAGCCGACAGACGTGAACACTGAAGCTTTCTTT.

The V gene is TRBV6-1, the J gene TRBJ1-3; a possible D gene is TRBD1 (5 bases). The CDR3 extends over 15 amino acids. Trimming took off 6 bases at V and 2 bases at J, with 14 bases between the two ends. Germline assignment: CDR1 MNHNS and CDR2 SASEGT. The CDR3 reads CASRLGGVTGNTIYF. CDR3 nucleotide sequence: TGTGCCAGCAGGCTCGGGGGGGTCACTGGAAACACCATATATTTT.

V usage is TRBV18 and J usage is TRBJ2-5, with TRBD1 identical over 8 bases. Germline loops: CDR1 KGHSH, CDR2 LQKENI. The CDR3 runs 14 residues. J gave up 5 bases and V 6 bases, and 8 bases lay outside the gene matches. CDR3 sequence (DNA): TGTGCCAGCTCGTTCCAGGGGGCGCCGGAGACCCAGTACTTC. Protein: CASSFQGAPETQYF.

The chain joins TRBV11-2 to TRBJ2-2; 9 positions match TRBD2. The germline V gene encodes CDR1 SGHAT and CDR2 FQNNGV. The CDR3 consists of 14 residues. Unmatched junction bases numbered 5, after V lost 4 bases and J lost 8 bases. The CDR3 DNA follows: TGTGCCAGCAGCTCGGGACTAGCTTCTGGGGAGCTGTTTTTT. Its translation: CASSSGLASGELFF. Full variable domain (missing parts from reference TRBV11-2 and TRBJ2-2): EAGVAQSPRYKIIEKRQSVAFWCNPISGHATLYWYQQILGQGPKLLIQFQNNGVVDDSQLPKDRFSAERLKGVDSTLKIQPAKLEDSAVYLCASSSGLASGELFFGEGSRLTVL.

The rearrangement links TRBV9 to TRBJ2-1, with 7 bases matching TRBD2. In germline, CDR1 is SGDLS, CDR2 YYNGEE. The CDR3 is 15 amino acids. The V and J ends lost 3 bases and 4 bases, in that order; junction bases with no gene match: 7. The CDR3 loop reads CASSAGGSGYNEQFF. CDR3 DNA sequence: TGTGCCAGCAGCGCCGGGGGGTCAGGGTACAATGAGCAGTTCTTC. Based on the CDR3 plus reference TRBV9 and TRBJ2-1, the full variable domain is DSGVTQTPKHLITATGQRVTLRCSPRSGDLSVYWYQQSLDQGLQFLIQYYNGEERAKGNILERFSAQQFPDLHSELNLSSLELGDSALYFCASSAGGSGYNEQFFGPGTRLTVL.

In the case of this clone: Other nucleotide sequences in the sample specify the same CDR3. The chain carries TRBV5-1 and TRBJ1-3; D possibly corresponds to TRBD1 (6 bases). The CDR3 runs to 17 residues. V lost 4 bases, J lost 0 bases, and 17 bases lay in between. Germline values: CDR1 SGHRS, CDR2 YFSETQ. CDR3 region: CASSARPRGGSGNTIYF. DNA of the CDR3: TGCGCCAGCAGCGCCCGGCCCAGGGGCGGCTCTGGAAACACCATATATTTT.

V gene TRBV18 combines with J gene TRBJ2-3, with TRBD1 as a possible D gene (5 bases). Germline lookup yields CDR1 KGHSH and CDR2 LQKENI. This CDR3 has 16 residues. V was clipped by 0 bases and J by 6 bases, with 16 bases between them. The CDR3: CASSPPPQGLRDTQYF. Here the CDR3 DNA reads TGTGCCAGCTCACCACCACCGCAGGGCCTGAGGGATACGCAGTATTTT.

V and J are TRBV6-6 and TRBJ1-1; D might be TRBD1 (5 bases). The CDR3 is 14 residues long. Trimming took off 0 bases at V and 0 bases at J, with 5 bases between the two ends. Germline-derived CDR1 and CDR2 are MNHNY and SVGAGI (reference sequence). The CDR3 loop reads CASSYSTVNTEAFF. The CDR3 bases are TGTGCCAGCAGTTACTCGACAGTGAACACTGAAGCTTTCTTT.

This clone was counted only a few times. The V and J genes are TRBV30 and TRBJ1-2; a weak D match, TRBD1 (5 bases). Deletions cut 5 bases from V and 8 bases from J, with 12 bases between. Germline V gene lookup returns CDR1 GTSNPN and CDR2 SVGIG (reference sequence). This CDR3 contains 11 residues. In DNA form, the CDR3 reads TGTGCCTGGGAGGAACAGGCGGGCTACACCTTC. Protein sequence: CAWEEQAGYTF. Together with reference TRBV30 and TRBJ1-2, the CDR3 gives the full variable domain: SQTIHQWPATLVQPVGSPLSLECTVEGTSNPNLYWYRQAAGRGLQLLFYSVGIGQISSEVPQNLSASRPQDRQFILSSKKLLLSDSGFYLCAWEEQAGYTFGSGTRLTVV.

This clone was seen a single time. The chain combines TRBV5-5 with TRBJ1-4; D not certain. From germline, CDR1 is SGHKS and CDR2 YYEKEE (reference sequence). V lost 0 bases, J lost 2 bases, and 8 bases lay in between. The CDR3 is 15 amino acids. The CDR3 DNA reads TGTGCCAGCAGCTTGGGGGCAGAGACTAATGAAAAACTGTTTTTT. This sequence encodes CASSLGAETNEKLFF.

This clone was seen only a few times. V usage is TRBV11-1 and J usage is TRBJ2-5; no clear D. The V and J ends lost 1 base and 1 base respectively, with 7 bases between them. CDR1 SGHAT and CDR2 FQDESV come from the germline V gene (reference sequence). The CDR3 loop spans 14 amino acids. This CDR3 is CASSLVNSQETQYF. In DNA, the CDR3 is TGTGCCAGCAGCTTAGTTAATAGCCAAGAGACCCAGTACTTC.